The clone carrying this T cell receptor (beta chain) was observed a few times. The target antigen is unknown. The data derive from a study of T cell repertoires in cytomegalovirus infection. Findings and caveats of the study: Cumulative frequency (of public TCR beta family members) identified carriers of CMV plus the relevant HLA. The ex vivo response was dominated by HLA-C-restricted CMV-specific TCR beta clonotypes.

Germline-derived CDR1 and CDR2 are SEHNR and FQNEAQ (reference sequence). Germline trimming cut 1 base from V and 3 bases from J; bases unmatched to any gene: 4. The CDR3 spans 15 residues. TCRdb reprocessed the reads via MiXCR and lists one record per CDR3 protein. Of 640,000 or so distinct CDR3 sequences listed, roughly a third are singletons. The V gene is TRBV7-9, the J gene TRBJ2-7; TRBD1 agrees at 9 bases. Sequenced material: cultured PBMCs, taken from culture after CMV antigen stimulation. The receptor was derived from a human donor in good health (CMV status not recorded). Some clones in this sample may be carry-over from other donors' samples. In nucleotides, the CDR3 is TGTGCCAGCAGCTTAGGGACAGGGGATATCTACGAGCAGTACTTC. It encodes CASSLGTGDIYEQYF.